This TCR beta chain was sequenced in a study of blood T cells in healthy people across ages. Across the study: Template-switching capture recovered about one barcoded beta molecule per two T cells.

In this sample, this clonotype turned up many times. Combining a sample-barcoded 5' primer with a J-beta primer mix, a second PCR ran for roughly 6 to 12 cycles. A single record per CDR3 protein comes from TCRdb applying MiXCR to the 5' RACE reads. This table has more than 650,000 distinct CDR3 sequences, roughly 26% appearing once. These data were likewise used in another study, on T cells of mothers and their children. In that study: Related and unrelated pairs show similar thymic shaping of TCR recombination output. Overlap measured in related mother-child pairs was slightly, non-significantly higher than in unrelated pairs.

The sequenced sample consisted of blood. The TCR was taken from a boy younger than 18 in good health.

The CDR3 nucleotides read TGTGCCAGCAGTTACGGGACCCCCTACGAGCAGTACTTC. Translating gives CASSYGTPYEQYF. The genes are TRBV6-5 and TRBJ2-7; D possibly matches TRBD1 or TRBD2 (5 bases each). The CDR3 consists of 13 residues. Looked up from germline, CDR1 is MNHEY and CDR2 is SVGAGI. Deletions cut 2 bases from V and 2 bases from J, with 7 bases between.